Sequencing of this T cell receptor (beta chain) was carried out in a study of neurological immune-mediated disorders. This sample's time point: technical triplicate 3. The CDR3 has 17 amino acids. The junction had 14 bases not matched to a gene; V was cut back by 3 bases and J by 6 bases. TCRdb re-analysed the 5' RACE reads in MiXCR, keeping a single row per CDR3 protein. Among some 47,000 distinct CDR3 sequences listed, about 22% were seen once. The sequence derives from a man aged 55 to 69 with HTLV-1-associated myelopathy (HAM/TSP). Material: PBMCs. The chain is built from TRBV12-3 or TRBV12-4 and TRBJ2-7, with 10 bases aligning to TRBD2. The CDR3 loop is CASSFGLAGVSGGEQYF. The CDR3 bases are TGTGCCAGCAGTTTCGGCCTAGCGGGAGTATCTGGGGGCGAGCAGTACTTC.